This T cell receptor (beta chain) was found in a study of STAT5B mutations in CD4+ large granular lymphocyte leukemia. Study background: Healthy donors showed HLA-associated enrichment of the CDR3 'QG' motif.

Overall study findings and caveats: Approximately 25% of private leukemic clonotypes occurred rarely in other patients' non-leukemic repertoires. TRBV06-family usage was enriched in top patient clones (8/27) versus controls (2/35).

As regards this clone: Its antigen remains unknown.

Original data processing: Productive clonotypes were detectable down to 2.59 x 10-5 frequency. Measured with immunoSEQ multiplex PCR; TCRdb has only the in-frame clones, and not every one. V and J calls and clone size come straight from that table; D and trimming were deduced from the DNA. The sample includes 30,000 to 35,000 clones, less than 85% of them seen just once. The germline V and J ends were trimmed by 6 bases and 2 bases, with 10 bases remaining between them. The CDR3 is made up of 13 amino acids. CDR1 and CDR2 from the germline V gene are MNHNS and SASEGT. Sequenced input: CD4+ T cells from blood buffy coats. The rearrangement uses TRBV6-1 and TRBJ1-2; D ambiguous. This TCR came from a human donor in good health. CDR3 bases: TGTGCCAGCAGGTTGGGCGGCAACTATGGCTACACCTTC. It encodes CASRLGGNYGYTF.